One T cell receptor (beta chain) is described in this entry. Antigen unknown. Genomic DNA came from blood conventional CD4+ T cells gated CD25-low CD127-high. Per germline, CDR1 MNHNY and CDR2 SVGAGI (reference sequence). This CDR3 is 13 amino acids long. Between the trimmed V and J ends, which lost 0 bases and 12 bases, there was a span of 9 bases. The entry originates in a study of regulatory and conventional T cells in RAG deficiency. Whole-study results and caveats: Shannon entropy was markedly lower and Simpson indices higher in RAG-deficient patients than control T-cell subsets. In Omenn syndrome, Treg and Tconv repertoires overlapped >90%.

Measured with immunoSEQ multiplex PCR; TCRdb has only the in-frame clones, and not every one. The sample consists of 20,000 to 25,000 clones, 95% to 97% of them appearing once. The data also belong to a second study, concerning regulatory T cells. This second study notes: The PCR used 52 TRBV and 13 TRBJ primers. In patients, unique TRB V-J pairs were restricted and V/J usage skewed, especially in Tregs.

The V call is TRBV6-6, the J call TRBJ1-6; D may be TRBD1 (5 bases). Sequenced: CD25- CD4+ T cells sorted from blood. The TCR sequence derives from a human donor in good health. The CDR3 nucleotides read TGTGCCAGCAGTTACTCAGGCGGGGGACCCCTCCACTTT. Amino acid sequence: CASSYSGGGPLHF.